The rows below give T cell receptor beta chains drawn from one sample of a study of cytomegalovirus exposure and HLA in healthy donors. This table comes from immunoSEQ multiplex PCR, and its TCRdb copy is limited to in-frame clones, with some not included. The data contain about 150,000 clones, around 88% of them seen just once; the ten biggest clones take up 20% to 25%. The material sequenced was PBMCs. The receptors stem from a man between 18 and 35 years old in good health and CMV-seropositive. Each CDR3 is given without its conserved first and last residue. Each record gives: J gene, V gene, CDR3 protein.

>TRBJ2-1|TRBV14
ASSPQAAAGRYNEQF
>TRBJ2-7|TRBV6-5
ASSGTKSSYEQY
>TRBJ1-2|TRBV6-5
ASSYGTEKVYGYT
>TRBJ2-1|TRBV15
ATSGRERTSGAADEQF
>TRBJ1-1|TRBV11-1
ASRPLTRGTEAF
>TRBJ2-3|TRBV5-1
ASSLGLVGTDTQY
>TRBJ1-1|TRBV7-2
ASSPQSGGGTEAF
>TRBJ2-7|TRBV30
AWSGRGSYEQY
>TRBJ2-1|TRBV6-5
ASSYSSTSNEQF
>TRBJ2-1|TRBV7-9
ASSSGDSYNEQF
>TRBJ2-5|TRBV5-5
ASSYRDRVPETQY
>TRBJ2-5|TRBV5-1
ASSLVSQETQY
>TRBJ2-3|TRBV30
AWSVTGTGGDTQY
>TRBJ1-1|TRBV7-2
ASSGGTGGVWSTEAF
>TRBJ2-7|TRBV7-8
ASSLRGSYEQY
>TRBJ1-1|TRBV27
ASSFESYTEAF
>TRBJ1-1|TRBV27
ASSRDRLKVVTEAF
>TRBJ2-5|TRBV18
ASSPNSQETQY
>TRBJ2-5|TRBV2
ASNLRGGGETQY
>TRBJ1-2|TRBV19
ASRENRGTYGYT
>TRBJ1-2|TRBV2
ASSGDGGYGYT
>TRBJ2-5|TRBV7-6
ASTPGETQY
>TRBJ1-2|TRBV10-3
AISEGRGNNGYT
>TRBJ2-7|TRBV11-2
ASSLEPGLGYEQY
>TRBJ2-7|TRBV27
ASSLSALAGPYEQY
>TRBJ2-2|TRBV6-6
ASSWGLEGVGELF
>TRBJ2-1|TRBV19
ASSFDRVNEQF
>TRBJ2-1|TRBV5-1
ASSLGGEGNEQF
>TRBJ1-2|TRBV7-2
ASSPGQGGYGYT
>TRBJ2-7|TRBV5-1
ASSLGGNAYEQY
>TRBJ1-2|TRBV27
ASSVGGLGYT
>TRBJ1-3|TRBV7-9
ASSGQGRNTIY
>TRBJ2-3|TRBV19
ASSPPGALAGTNTDTQY
>TRBJ2-3|TRBV29-1
SVEEGGSTDTQY
>TRBJ2-7|TRBV30
AWSLSGYEQY
>TRBJ1-6|TRBV4-2
ASSPGLSSYNSPLH
>TRBJ2-1|TRBV18
ASSSPPGGYNEQF
>TRBJ1-1|TRBV5-4
ASSLYGAGGNTEAF
>TRBJ1-2|TRBV27
ASSSNPGGYGYT
>TRBJ1-1|TRBV9
ASSVGGTGLSTEAF
>TRBJ2-5|TRBV19
ASSQDRQETQY
>TRBJ1-2|TRBV2
ASSPRGQRVNGYT
>TRBJ1-5|TRBV29-1
SVALPGQGANSNQPQH
>TRBJ2-1|TRBV2
ASEGQVYNEQF
>TRBJ2-7|TRBV27
ASSLSRGTYEQY
>TRBJ1-2|TRBV27
ASSFGGNYGYT
>TRBJ2-2|TRBV4-3
ASSQAPVGGTGELF
>TRBJ2-7|TRBV2
ATYLPGGLSSYEQY
>TRBJ1-1|TRBV18
ASSPSGERNTEAF
>TRBJ1-2|TRBV6-5
ASSSSDSNYGYT
>TRBJ2-1|TRBV6-5
ASSYSATAGGEQF
>TRBJ1-1|TRBV4-3
ASSQDGRGLNTEAF
>TRBJ2-1|TRBV5-6
ASSLDRGNLGDEQF